Shown below are 12 T cell receptor beta chains from a single sample sequenced in a study of T cell responses to AZD1222 COVID-19 vaccine. Measured with immunoSEQ multiplex PCR; TCRdb has only the in-frame clones, and not every one. The profile shows around 160,000 clones, 90% to 95% of them singletons. The sequencing used peripheral blood, collected on day 0 of AZD1222 vaccination. These receptors were obtained from an adult in good health.

The rearrangement joins TRBV29-1 to TRBJ1-2; maybe TRBD1 (5 bases). Trimming left V 4 bases short and J 8 bases short, with 23 bases between. Germline CDR1 reads SQVTM; CDR2 reads ANQGSEA. This CDR3 is 15 amino acids long. The CDR3: CSVGGLQERAQGYTF. DNA for the CDR3: TGCAGCGTTGGGGGATTACAGGAGAGGGCGCAGGGCTACACCTTC.

This clone appeared a single time. This chain uses TRBV27 with TRBJ1-1; no clear D. Per germline, CDR1 MNHEY and CDR2 SMNVEV (reference sequence). Trimming shortened V by 1 base and J by 0 bases, and 12 bases separated the two germline ends. This CDR3 contains 16 residues. The CDR3 sequence: CASSLYRRKMNTEAFF. In nucleotides, the CDR3 is TGTGCCAGCAGTTTATATCGACGTAAGATGAACACTGAAGCTTTCTTT.

Comment on this clone: This CDR3 is also generated by other DNA sequences in the sample. V and J are TRBV6-5 and TRBJ2-3; 8 bases are a match to TRBD2. Trimming at V came to 2 bases and at J to 4 bases, leaving 2 bases not matched to a gene. The CDR3 has 14 amino acids. In germline, CDR1 is MNHEY, CDR2 SVGAGI. Here the CDR3 reads CASSYRGGPDTQYF. CDR3 coding DNA: TGTGCCAGCAGTTACCGGGGGGGGCCAGATACGCAGTATTTT.

Here the CDR3 reads CASSPRSTRGGGEQFF. DNA of the CDR3: TGTGCCAGCAGTCCCCGATCTACGCGGGGGGGCGGAGAGCAGTTCTTC. The chain employs TRBV27 and TRBJ2-1, with 9 bases matching TRBD2. The germline CDR1 and CDR2 sequences are MNHEY and SMNVEV (reference sequence). The CDR3 is 16 amino acids. V trimming: 5 bases; J trimming: 10 bases; junction bases outside the gene matches: 15.

A single count supports this clone. This chain connects TRBV6-5 to TRBJ1-1; no clear D gene. The V and J ends lost 6 bases and 6 bases respectively, with 14 bases between them. CDR3 length equals 13 residues. Germline loops: CDR1 MNHEY, CDR2 SVGAGI. The CDR3: CASSRDGDAEAFF. Here the CDR3 DNA reads TGTGCCAGCAGCCGTGACGGAGACGCTGAAGCTTTCTTT.

This chain links TRBV29-1 with TRBJ2-3; 10 bases align to TRBD1. CDR1 is SQVTM, CDR2 ANQGSEA, per germline. The CDR3 sequence is 14 residues long. Germline trimming cut 8 bases from V and 2 bases from J; bases unmatched to any gene: 7. The CDR3 spells CSTRQGAITDTQYF. The DNA for the CDR3 is TGCAGCACCCGACAGGGGGCTATCACAGATACGCAGTATTTT.

The CDR3 sequence is CASSLGRGTGKEKLFF. The DNA for the CDR3 is TGTGCCAGCAGTTTGGGGAGGGGGACAGGGAAGGAAAAACTGTTTTTT. This rearrangement joins TRBV27 to TRBJ1-4; 9 bases line up with TRBD1. V lost 3 bases, J lost 8 bases, and 10 bases stayed unmatched. The CDR3 runs 16 residues. Per germline, CDR1 MNHEY and CDR2 SMNVEV (reference sequence).

This chain joins TRBV9 and TRBJ1-2; D is ambiguous. Germline V gives CDR1 SGDLS, CDR2 YYNGEE. The V end lost 0 bases, the J end lost 7 bases, and 10 bases lay between the germline ends. The CDR3 runs 13 residues. The CDR3 reads CASSVGSSSGYTF. The CDR3 DNA reads TGTGCCAGCAGCGTAGGGAGCTCAAGTGGCTACACCTTC. The entire variable domain, with the rest obtained from reference TRBV9 and TRBJ1-2, is as follows: DSGVTQTPKHLITATGQRVTLRCSPRSGDLSVYWYQQSLDQGLQFLIQYYNGEERAKGNILERFSAQQFPDLHSELNLSSLELGDSALYFCASSVGSSSGYTFGSGTRLTVV.

This chain connects TRBV28 to TRBJ2-2, with D perhaps matching TRBD1 or TRBD2 (6 bases each). The germline CDR1 and CDR2 sequences are MDHEN and SYDVKM. V lost 1 base and J lost 3, with 18 bases in between. This CDR3 is built from 18 residues. CDR3 residues: CASSLYTGVDRYTGELFF. The CDR3 DNA sequence: TGTGCCAGCAGTTTATACACGGGGGTTGACAGGTACACCGGGGAGCTGTTTTTT.

V and J are TRBV7-3 and TRBJ2-7, with D possibly being TRBD2 (6 bases). CDR1 and CDR2 (germline): SGHTA, FQGTGA. The ends were cut back, 2 bases at V and 4 bases at J, with 12 bases in the middle. The CDR3 spans 14 residues. CDR3 nucleotides: TGTGCCAGCAGCTTAGGGCGGGGAGCTTACGAGCAGTACTTC. It translates to CASSLGRGAYEQYF.

The V gene is TRBV9, the J gene TRBJ2-7; possibly TRBD2 for D (5 bases). Per germline, CDR1 SGDLS and CDR2 YYNGEE. V was trimmed by 4 bases and J by 1 base, leaving 15 bases between them. The CDR3 spans 15 residues. The DNA for the CDR3 is TGTGCCAGCAGCCACCGAGAGGGCGGATCCTACGAGCAGTACTTC. It is translated as CASSHREGGSYEQYF. The whole variable domain, remainder taken from reference TRBV9 and TRBJ2-7, is DSGVTQTPKHLITATGQRVTLRCSPRSGDLSVYWYQQSLDQGLQFLIQYYNGEERAKGNILERFSAQQFPDLHSELNLSSLELGDSALYFCASSHREGGSYEQYFGPGTRLTVT.

J is TRBJ1-1 and V is TRBV10-3; 7 positions match TRBD1. Germline CDR1 and CDR2: ENHRY and SYGVKD. V was clipped by 6 bases and J by 1 base; unmatched bases: 8. The CDR3 sequence is 15 residues long. The CDR3 nucleotides are TGTGCCATCAGCGATCCGGGACAGAAGAACACTGAAGCTTTCTTT. Protein sequence: CAISDPGQKNTEAFF.